The 32 T cell receptor beta chains given below trace back to one sample, sequenced in a study of Graves' ophthalmopathy and Graves' hyperthyroidism. The sequenced template was RNA, covering the TCR beta CDR3 region. First-round RT-PCR relied on HTBI primers, and a second-round multiplex PCR came next. TCRdb re-called the multiplex PCR reads with MiXCR, one entry per CDR3 protein. The sample has around 1,200,000 distinct CDR3 sequences; less than 45% are singletons. Sequencing used peripheral blood or thyroid tissue (not recorded which). These TCRs come from an adult man with Graves' hyperthyroidism.

There are many counts of this clonotype. The CDR3 nucleotides read TGTGCCAGCATTTCCGGGACAGCGAATTCACCCCTCCACTTT. Protein product: CASISGTANSPLHF. The genes are TRBV12-3 or TRBV12-4 and TRBJ1-6; 7 bases map to TRBD1. This CDR3 region has 14 residues. Germline trimming cut 7 bases from V and 7 bases from J; bases unmatched to any gene: 7.

J is TRBJ2-7 and V is TRBV2, with D possibly matching TRBD2 (6 bases). CDR3 size: 12 residues. Germline V gene data show CDR1 as SNHLY and CDR2 as FYNNEI. V lost 3 bases and J lost 5, with 8 bases in between. The chain's CDR3 is CASSELAHEQYF. CDR3 bases: TGTGCCAGCAGTGAGCTAGCGCACGAGCAGTACTTC.

The rearrangement links TRBV7-2 to TRBJ1-5; TRBD1 agrees at 10 bases. The CDR3 totals 14 residues. J lost 9 bases, V lost 8 bases, and 10 bases had no gene match. Germline CDR1 is SGHTA and CDR2 is FQGNSA. The CDR3 nucleotides are TGTGCCAGCGGGGGACAGGGGCCTGGATGGCCCCAGCATTTT. Its translation: CASGGQGPGWPQHF.

This clonotype was counted at least ten times. The chain links TRBV11-2 to TRBJ2-7, with TRBD1 matching over 9 bases. The V and J ends lost 10 bases and 3 bases, in that order; junction bases with no gene match: 10. Germline loops: CDR1 SGHAT, CDR2 FQNNGV. This CDR3 spans 14 amino acids. CDR3 nucleotides: TGTGCCACCCGCCGGGACAGGGCAGGCTACGAGCAGTACTTC. Its protein product is CATRRDRAGYEQYF.

This clonotype was detected a few times. This sequence joins TRBV9 and TRBJ2-5; D remains ambiguous. V was trimmed by 4 bases and J by 0 bases, leaving 13 bases between them. Germline lookup yields CDR1 SGDLS and CDR2 YYNGEE. The CDR3 has 15 residues. In nucleotides, the CDR3 is TGTGCCAGCAGCCAAGGGCAGGTGTACCAAGAGACCCAGTACTTC. Translated: CASSQGQVYQETQYF.

The sample holds one count of this clonotype. This chain links TRBV5-5 with TRBJ1-5, with D hard to call. V was cut by 4 bases and J by 5 bases, with 19 bases left in between. The CDR3 sequence is 16 residues long. Germline V CDR1 and CDR2: SGHKS, YYEKEE (reference sequence). The CDR3 DNA reads as TGTGCCAGCAGCCAAGTGGGGTGGGCACTCCATCAGCCCCAGCATTTT. It codes for CASSQVGWALHQPQHF. The full variable domain, rest sourced from reference TRBV5-5 and TRBJ1-5, is DAGVTQSPTHLIKTRGQQVTLRCSPISGHKSVSWYQQVLGQGPQFIFQYYEKEERGRGNFPDRFSARQFPNYSSELNVNALLLGDSALYLCASSQVGWALHQPQHFGDGTRLSIL.

The chain links TRBV7-6 to TRBJ1-1; weak D call: TRBD1 (6 bases). The CDR3 contains 16 residues. The germline V and J ends were trimmed by 5 bases and 4 bases, with 20 bases remaining between them. CDR1 and CDR2 (germline): SGHVS, FNYEAQ. The CDR3 DNA sequence: TGTGCCAGCAGCGGGGGGGGGGCTAAAGGAGGCACTGAAGCTTTCTTT. Its protein is CASSGGGAKGGTEAFF.

This clonotype was detected only a few times. The rearrangement joins TRBV4-1 to TRBJ1-1, with a weak D call TRBD1 (5 bases). The V and J ends lost 1 base and 0 bases respectively, with 12 bases between them. The CDR3 is 16 amino acids. Germline V lookup: CDR1 MGHRA, CDR2 YSYEKL. As DNA, the CDR3 is TGCGCCAGCAGCCAAGCAACAGGTTCGATGAACACTGAAGCTTTCTTT. It codes for CASSQATGSMNTEAFF.

J is TRBJ2-7 and V is TRBV27; perhaps TRBD2 as D (5 bases). Germline lookup yields CDR1 MNHEY and CDR2 SMNVEV (reference sequence). The CDR3 is 14 amino acids. Between the trimmed V and J ends, which lost 6 bases and 5 bases, there was a span of 17 bases. The CDR3 loop is CASRVGVFDDEQYF. The CDR3, as DNA: TGTGCCAGCAGGGTCGGGGTTTTCGACGACGAGCAGTACTTC.

This clonotype was observed at least ten times. V gene TRBV11-2 combines with J gene TRBJ1-2; 7 bases are shared with TRBD1. V lost 5 bases to trimming and J lost 8 bases; unmatched junction nucleotides: 17. Germline loops: CDR1 SGHAT, CDR2 FQNNGV. The CDR3 extends over 16 amino acids. CDR3 DNA sequence: TGTGCCAGCAGCCCCACTGACAGGGTCATCTCGCGGGGCTACACCTTC. Protein: CASSPTDRVISRGYTF.

The chain has TRBV11-2 and TRBJ2-5; TRBD2 might be the D (6 bases). V was clipped by 3 bases and J by 5 bases, with 22 bases between them. Germline V gene lookup returns CDR1 SGHAT and CDR2 FQNNGV. There are 17 residues in the CDR3. CDR3 DNA: TGTGCCAGCAGCTTTCGCGGAAGGGACTCCGGTGTGGAGACCCAGTACTTC. Encoded protein: CASSFRGRDSGVETQYF.

This clonotype was counted only a few times. This sequence joins TRBV12-3 or TRBV12-4 and TRBJ2-7, with 7 bases that match TRBD1. The CDR3 extends over 15 amino acids. V lost 5 bases and J lost 0; bases outside the gene matches: 7. CDR3 region: CASSIGQAFSYEQYF. The CDR3 DNA reads as TGTGCCAGCAGTATCGGACAGGCTTTCTCCTACGAGCAGTACTTC.

This clonotype was counted a few times. V and J are TRBV7-9 and TRBJ2-7; D remains ambiguous. CDR1 SEHNR and CDR2 FQNEAQ come from the germline V gene (reference sequence). The CDR3 runs to 16 residues. The V end was cut by 2 bases, the J end by 3 bases, with 17 bases between. The CDR3 DNA reads TGTGCCAGCAGCTTATTCGGTACAGAAGTATTCTACGAGCAGTACTTC. It specifies CASSLFGTEVFYEQYF.

This clonotype appeared many times. This sequence joins TRBV4-3 and TRBJ2-7, with D perhaps matching TRBD2 (6 bases). In germline, CDR1 is LGHNA, CDR2 YSLEER. V lost 3 bases and J 2 bases, leaving 11 bases between the germline ends. CDR3 length: 14 amino acids. The CDR3 protein is CASSQRDSTYEQYF. The CDR3 nucleotides are TGCGCCAGCAGCCAGAGGGACTCGACCTACGAGCAGTACTTC.

This clonotype was picked up many times. V usage is TRBV2 and J usage is TRBJ1-4, with a possible D match to TRBD1 (6 bases). The ends were cut back, 8 bases at V and 5 bases at J, with 9 bases in the middle. The CDR3 has 12 amino acids. The germline V gene encodes CDR1 SNHLY and CDR2 FYNNEI. CDR3 loop: CASQGINEKLFF. The CDR3 region has the DNA TGTGCCAGCCAGGGGATCAATGAAAAACTGTTTTTT.

This clonotype has only a few counts. The chain links TRBV2 to TRBJ1-1; 8 nucleotides agree with TRBD1. This CDR3 has 16 residues. The J segment lost 4 bases and the V segment lost 2 bases, leaving 9 bases of the junction unmatched. The germline V gene encodes CDR1 SNHLY and CDR2 FYNNEI. CDR3 amino acids: CASSETAQGGLTEAFF. The CDR3 nucleotides are TGTGCCAGCAGTGAAACAGCACAGGGGGGCCTCACTGAAGCTTTCTTT.

This clonotype was observed at least ten times. One junction end disagrees with the germline gene, perhaps due to a read error. This chain links TRBV4-1 with TRBJ1-2; D is perhaps TRBD1 (6 bases). The CDR3 has 12 residues. Germline V CDR1 and CDR2: MGHRA, YSYEKL. CDR3 bases: TGCGCCAGCAGCCAACAGAGGCGGGACACTATCTTC. Amino acid sequence: CASSQQRRDTIF.

This clonotype was detected many times. The rearrangement joins TRBV9 to TRBJ2-7; possible D gene TRBD2, 7 bases. The CDR3 sequence is 16 residues long. Germline V gives CDR1 SGDLS, CDR2 YYNGEE. The V and J ends lost 4 bases and 7 bases respectively, with 24 bases between them. Written as DNA, the CDR3 is TGTGCCAGCAGCCCAGCTAGGGGGGGGCGACAGGAAGAGCAGTACTTC. This codes for CASSPARGGRQEEQYF. The whole variable domain, remainder taken from reference TRBV9 and TRBJ2-7, is DSGVTQTPKHLITATGQRVTLRCSPRSGDLSVYWYQQSLDQGLQFLIQYYNGEERAKGNILERFSAQQFPDLHSELNLSSLELGDSALYFCASSPARGGRQEEQYFGPGTRLTVT.

This chain links TRBV12-3 or TRBV12-4 with TRBJ2-7; D is unresolved. This CDR3 comprises 14 residues. V lost 3 bases, J lost 0 bases, and 9 bases lay in between. CDR3 DNA sequence: TGTGCCAGCAGTTTTTTCGGCCTCTCCTACGAGCAGTACTTC. It codes for CASSFFGLSYEQYF.

Ten or more counts support this clonotype. This chain uses TRBV6-6 with TRBJ2-5; D remains ambiguous. The CDR3 covers 12 residues. The V and J ends lost 2 bases and 9 bases respectively, with 10 bases between them. The germline V gene encodes CDR1 MNHNY and CDR2 SVGAGI (reference sequence). The CDR3 bases are TGTGCCAGCAGTTACGGTCAATGGGCCCAGTACTTC. Its translation: CASSYGQWAQYF.

As to this clonotype: A read error is possible here, since a much larger clone lies one base away. V and J are TRBV9 and TRBJ2-5; tentative D call: TRBD2 (5 bases). V was trimmed by 5 bases and J by 8 bases, leaving 19 bases between them. Germline-derived CDR1 and CDR2 are SGDLS and YYNGEE. The CDR3 loop spans 14 amino acids. CDR3 in amino acids: CASRLAGILDTQYF. DNA for the CDR3: TGTGCCAGCAGGCTAGCTGGGATTTTGGATACCCAGTACTTC.

This chain uses TRBV10-3 with TRBJ2-5; D might be TRBD2 (7 bases). The CDR3 extends over 15 amino acids. The germline V and J ends were trimmed by 6 bases and 5 bases, with 19 bases remaining between them. The germline V gene encodes CDR1 ENHRY and CDR2 SYGVKD. The CDR3 nucleotides are TGTGCCATCAGGGCGGGGGCGGGACCCGTGGAGACCCAGTACTTC. This codes for CAIRAGAGPVETQYF.

About this clonotype: A much more abundant neighbour one base away suggests this may be a read error. The chain recombines TRBV12-3 or TRBV12-4 with TRBJ2-7; 10 bases fit TRBD1. The CDR3 sequence is 15 residues long. J lost 0 bases, V lost 6 bases, and 5 bases had no gene match. CDR3 in amino acids: CASRTGTGASYEQYF. The CDR3 DNA sequence: TGTGCCAGCAGGACGGGGACAGGGGCCTCCTACGAGCAGTACTTC.

This clonotype was picked up a small number of times. The junction differs from germline at one of its ends, possibly a read error. The chain is built from TRBV30 and TRBJ2-7, with D maybe TRBD1 (6 bases). CDR3 length: 12 residues. Germline lookup yields CDR1 GTSNPN and CDR2 SVGIG (reference sequence). CDR3 loop: CAWSGDTTVAVF. In nucleotides, the CDR3 is TGTGCCTGGAGTGGGGACACCACGGTGGCTGTTTTC.

The chain has TRBV7-8 and TRBJ2-7; D may be TRBD2 (6 bases). Germline assignment: CDR1 SGHVS and CDR2 FQNEAQ. Trimming took off 8 bases at V and 3 bases at J, with 14 bases between the two ends. The CDR3 covers 13 residues. The CDR3 coding sequence is TGTGCCAGCGCGGGAAAGGGCCGCTACGAGCAGTACTTC. Translating it yields CASAGKGRYEQYF.

As for this clonotype: At one of its ends the junction is not consistent with the germline gene, which may arise from a read error. The chain links TRBV7-8 to TRBJ1-3; no reliable D call. CDR3 size: 17 residues. CDR1 is SGHVS, CDR2 FQNEAQ, per germline. CDR3 region: CVSRRITLRRSGNTIYF. In DNA form, the CDR3 reads TGTGTCAGCAGAAGGATAACTCTCAGGCGCTCTGGAAACACCATATATTTT.

This clonotype was seen only a few times. A read error may explain this, as a much larger clone is one base away. This chain uses TRBV7-2 with TRBJ2-7, with D perhaps assigned TRBD1 or TRBD2 (6 bases each). This CDR3 comprises 14 residues. The V end lost 5 bases, the J end lost 9 bases, and 20 bases lay between the germline ends. Germline V gene lookup returns CDR1 SGHTA and CDR2 FQGNSA. The CDR3 DNA reads TGTGCCAGCAGCGCAAACACCGAGGGGGGTCGGCAGTACTTC. This translates into CASSANTEGGRQYF.

Points on this clonotype: The conserved final phenylalanine or tryptophan is absent from the CDR3, which likely points to a read error. Because the CDR3's place on the DNA is in doubt, the DNA is left out and the CDR3 is given as listed by TCRdb. This chain joins TRBV5-1 and TRBJ1-1; TRBD1 is taken as the D call from the table, unchecked against the DNA. Germline V gene data show CDR1 as SGHRS and CDR2 as YFSETQ. The CDR3 has 10 amino acids, counting both end residues. CDR3 region: CASSPEGDNL.

This clonotype came up many times. This CDR3 reads CASSIASASGYTF. As DNA, the CDR3 is TGTGCCAGTAGTATAGCATCAGCCAGTGGCTACACCTTC. The chain combines TRBV19 with TRBJ1-2; no firm D call. Germline values: CDR1 LNHDA, CDR2 SQIVND (reference sequence). With 1 base removed from V and 7 bases from J, the gap between germline ends came to 10 bases. This CDR3 region has 13 residues.

This clonotype was counted many times. The chain recombines TRBV7-8 with TRBJ2-7; 8 bases line up with TRBD1. V gave up 5 bases and J gave up 7 bases; unmatched junction bases: 7. The CDR3 has 13 residues. The germline V gene has CDR1 SGHVS and CDR2 FQNEAQ. CDR3 sequence (DNA): TGTGCCAGCAGCCTCCGGACAGGGAGGGAGCAGTACTTC. Translated, it gives CASSLRTGREQYF.

Only a few counts were recorded for this clonotype. The rearrangement uses TRBV3-2 and TRBJ1-6; TRBD1, the table's D call, was not compared with the DNA. TRBV3-2 is labeled a pseudogene. CDR3 length: 17 residues. In DNA form, the CDR3 reads TGTGCCAGCAGCCCACTGCCCCGGGCCTTCTATAATTCACCCCTCCACTTT. Amino acids: CASSPLPRAFYNSPLHF.

This clonotype turned up a few times. The chain joins TRBV10-1 to TRBJ2-2; 14 bases agree with TRBD2. Germline CDR1 and CDR2: WNHNN and SYGVQD (reference sequence). With 4 bases clipped from V and 3 bases from J, the junction kept 10 bases outside the gene matches. The length of the CDR3 is 19 residues. The CDR3 sequence is CASSAPGLAGGTDTGELFF. The CDR3, as DNA: TGCGCCAGCAGTGCCCCCGGACTAGCGGGGGGTACGGACACCGGGGAGCTGTTTTTT.